The 10 T cell receptor beta chains given below trace back to one sample, sequenced in a study of blood T cell repertoires in COVID-19. Repertoires were generated with immunoSEQ multiplex PCR, while TCRdb's copy carries only in-frame clones and drops some. The sample lists about 50,000 clones, 90% occurring once. The sample comprised peripheral blood. These receptor sequences come from an elderly woman with acute or convalescent COVID-19.

By proportion, this clone is large. CDR3 in DNA: TGTGCCAGCAGTCCGCGGGGAGACACTGAAGCTTTCTTT. Its translation: CASSPRGDTEAFF. The chain has TRBV12-3 or TRBV12-4 and TRBJ1-1; D not resolved. V shed 5 bases and J shed 3 bases, with 10 bases lying between them. This CDR3 has 13 amino acids.

This clone is a singleton in its sample. The V and J genes are TRBV23-1 and TRBJ1-2, with 7 positions matching TRBD1. TRBV23-1 carries the ORF label, with uncertain function. The CDR3 has 12 residues. V was clipped by 6 bases and J by 8 bases; unmatched bases: 6. CDR3 residues: CASRRDSRGYTF. CDR3 DNA sequence: TGCGCCAGCAGACGGGACAGCCGCGGCTACACCTTC.

J is TRBJ1-1 and V is TRBV4-3, with D maybe TRBD1 (5 bases). The CDR3 sequence is 13 residues long. Trimming shortened V by 0 bases and J by 7 bases, and 9 bases separated the two germline ends. Per germline, CDR1 LGHNA and CDR2 YSLEER. CDR3 coding DNA: TGCGCCAGCAGCCAAGATCGGAGGGGTGAAGCTTTCTTT. Amino acids: CASSQDRRGEAFF.

This rearrangement joins TRBV5-4 to TRBJ2-1; 7 positions agree with TRBD1. CDR1 is SGHNT, CDR2 YYREEE, per germline (reference sequence). CDR3 length: 17 residues. Trimming at V came to 3 bases and at J to 6 bases, leaving 15 bases not matched to a gene. The CDR3 sequence: CASSYMTGTQGVNEQFF. The CDR3 DNA reads as TGTGCCAGCAGCTACATGACAGGCACCCAGGGGGTCAATGAGCAGTTCTTC.

The chain couples TRBV19 to TRBJ2-7, with TRBD1 matching 8 bases. Germline trimming cut 5 bases from V and 0 bases from J; bases unmatched to any gene: 3. CDR1 is LNHDA, CDR2 SQIVND, per germline (reference sequence). This CDR3 contains 14 residues. CDR3 in DNA: TGTGCCAGTAGTTCCGGACAGGGCTCCTACGAGCAGTACTTC. Amino acid sequence: CASSSGQGSYEQYF.

V and J are TRBV7-2 and TRBJ2-1, with 9 nucleotides matching TRBD1. V gave up 5 bases and J gave up 4 bases; unmatched junction bases: 9. Per the germline V gene, CDR1 is SGHTA and CDR2 is FQGNSA. This CDR3 contains 16 residues. CDR3 residues: CASSARAGTGYNEQFF. The DNA for the CDR3 is TGTGCCAGCAGCGCCCGAGCCGGGACAGGGTACAATGAGCAGTTCTTC.

The chain couples TRBV7-2 to TRBJ2-2, with 10 nucleotides matching TRBD1. With 5 bases clipped from V and 5 bases from J, the junction kept 8 bases outside the gene matches. This CDR3 comprises 16 residues. Per germline, CDR1 SGHTA and CDR2 FQGNSA. The DNA for the CDR3 is TGTGCCAGCAGCCTAAGACAGGGGGCGGGAACCGGGGAGCTGTTTTTT. As protein: CASSLRQGAGTGELFF.

The chain combines TRBV6-1 with TRBJ1-6; possibly TRBD1 for D (5 bases). The CDR3 is 16 residues long. V was clipped by 2 bases and J by 8 bases, with 16 bases between them. Germline V gene sequence: CDR1 MNHNS, CDR2 SASEGT. CDR3: CASSERGGRSHSPLHF. The CDR3 DNA sequence: TGTGCCAGCAGTGAAAGGGGAGGCAGATCACATTCACCCCTCCACTTT.

This clone was seen more than once but under ten times. The gene calls are TRBV27 and TRBJ2-7; 8 bases are a match to TRBD1. The CDR3 runs 15 residues. The ends lost 5 bases at V and 5 bases at J; junction bases unmatched: 11. CDR1 and CDR2 from the germline V gene are MNHEY and SMNVEV (reference sequence). As DNA, the CDR3 is TGTGCCAGCAGTCTCATCGGGCAGGGGGCCCACGAGCAGTACTTC. It is translated as CASSLIGQGAHEQYF.

This chain uses TRBV4-1 with TRBJ1-4; possibly TRBD1 for D (5 bases). CDR1 and CDR2 from the germline V gene are MGHRA and YSYEKL. There are 17 residues in the CDR3. V was cut by 1 base and J by 1 base, with 13 bases left in between. The CDR3 DNA follows: TGCGCCAGCAGCCAAGCCCGGGGGAGCGAAACTAATGAAAAACTGTTTTTT. Translation gives CASSQARGSETNEKLFF.